What follows are 18 T cell receptor beta chains derived from one specimen sequenced in a study of Graves' ophthalmopathy and Graves' hyperthyroidism. RNA transcripts were the source from which TCR beta CDR3 regions were amplified. HTBI primers were employed in first-round RT-PCR, then a second-round multiplex PCR followed. TCRdb re-derived calls from the multiplex PCR reads in MiXCR, one entry per CDR3 protein. The sample lists 500,000 to 800,000 distinct CDR3 sequences, under 50% occurring once. Sequenced input: peripheral blood. These receptors all stem from an adult man with Graves' ophthalmopathy.

About this clonotype: This could be a read error, since a much larger clone is one nucleotide away. V is TRBV3-1 and J is TRBJ1-6, with D possibly TRBD1 on 6 matching bases. V was trimmed by 4 bases and J by 9 bases, leaving 16 bases between them. This CDR3 is 15 amino acids long. Germline loops: CDR1 LGHDT, CDR2 YNNKEL (reference sequence). CDR3 sequence: CASSRAGEGSSPLHF. As DNA, the CDR3 is TGTGCCAGCAGCCGGGCAGGGGAAGGAAGTTCACCCCTCCACTTT.

Notes on this clonotype: A much larger clone differs by one base, so this may be a read error. Without the conserved terminal phenylalanine or tryptophan, this CDR3 likely stems from a read error. The V call is TRBV5-1, the J call TRBJ2-7; D may be TRBD2 (6 bases). Germline CDR1 is SGHRS and CDR2 is YFSETQ. V lost 0 bases and J lost 6, with 10 bases in between. This CDR3 contains 13 residues. The CDR3 here is CASSLVRESEQYL. CDR3 nucleotide sequence: TGCGCCAGCAGCTTGGTTCGGGAGAGCGAGCAGTACCTC.

This clonotype occurred once. The chain has TRBV10-3 and TRBJ1-2; 11 bases map to TRBD1. The junction had 11 bases not matched to a gene; V was cut back by 5 bases and J by 3 bases. The CDR3 extends over 17 amino acids. CDR1 and CDR2 (germline): ENHRY, SYGVKD. CDR3 sequence reads: CAISSLGTGGDDYGYTF. In DNA, the CDR3 is TGTGCCATCAGTTCCCTAGGGACAGGGGGAGACGACTATGGCTACACCTTC.

The genes are TRBV7-9 and TRBJ2-7, with D uncertain. The J call may not be correct, given that the DNA end is closer to TRBJ2-1. Germline CDR1 is SEHNR and CDR2 is FQNEAQ (reference sequence). The length of the CDR3 is 13 residues. CDR3 DNA sequence: TGTGCCAGCAGCTTAGGCCCTGGGTATGAGCAGTTCTTC. Residues: CASSLGPGYEQFF.

The V and J genes are TRBV10-3 and TRBJ2-2; D perhaps matches TRBD2 (6 bases). V lost 10 bases and J 1 base, leaving 13 bases between the germline ends. The CDR3 is 14 amino acids. CDR1 and CDR2 (germline): ENHRY, SYGVKD. This CDR3 is CASRDSVNTGELFF. The CDR3 coding sequence is TGTGCCAGCAGGGACTCCGTGAACACCGGGGAGCTGTTTTTT.

This clonotype was observed many times. For the CDR3, the DNA is TGTGCCAGCAGCCTCCGTGAGAGCTCTGGGGCCAACGTCCTGACTTTC. The encoded protein is CASSLRESSGANVLTF. The J gene is TRBJ2-6, the V gene TRBV12-3 or TRBV12-4; no clear D. V was pared by 6 bases and J by 0 bases, with 12 bases between. CDR3 length: 16 amino acids.

This clonotype was recorded once. The J gene is TRBJ2-7, the V gene TRBV15, with TRBD1 matching over 7 bases. The CDR3 length is 16 residues. The V and J ends lost 3 bases and 6 bases, in that order; junction bases with no gene match: 14. Germline V gene sequence: CDR1 LNHNV, CDR2 YYDKDF (reference sequence). Here the CDR3 reads CATSSDPRQGSREQYF. The CDR3, as DNA: TGTGCCACCAGCAGTGATCCCCGACAGGGATCGCGCGAGCAGTACTTC.

The chain employs TRBV2 and TRBJ1-2; TRBD1 matches at 10 bases. The J segment lost 6 bases and the V segment lost 5 bases, leaving 6 bases of the junction unmatched. There are 14 residues in the CDR3. Germline lookup yields CDR1 SNHLY and CDR2 FYNNEI. The CDR3 loop reads CASSYDRGHDGYTF. The CDR3 coding sequence is TGTGCCAGCAGTTACGACAGGGGGCACGATGGCTACACCTTC.

This clonotype was seen a few times. The V gene is TRBV20-1, the J gene TRBJ1-5; D is ambiguous. There are 15 residues in the CDR3. V lost 0 bases, J lost 2 bases, and 11 bases lay in between. CDR1 DFQATT and CDR2 SNEGSKA come from the germline V gene (reference sequence). CDR3 sequence (DNA): TGCAGTGCTAGAGATCGGGAAGGAGGCAATCAGCCCCAGCATTTT. Encoded protein: CSARDREGGNQPQHF.

Many counts were recorded for this clonotype. The chain combines TRBV11-2 with TRBJ1-1; D is ambiguous. The germline gives CDR1 SGHAT, CDR2 FQNNGV. This CDR3 spans 15 amino acids. Trimming cost V 1 base and J 1 base, with 10 bases left between them. The CDR3 region has the DNA TGTGCCAGCAGCTTAGTTTCTCCAAGGAACACTGAAGCTTTCTTT. Translated: CASSLVSPRNTEAFF.

This clonotype was counted between two and nine times. The V gene is TRBV7-8, the J gene TRBJ1-2; 8 nucleotides align to TRBD1. Germline trimming cut 3 bases from V and 4 bases from J; bases unmatched to any gene: 13. Germline V CDR1 and CDR2: SGHVS, FQNEAQ. CDR3 size: 17 residues. CDR3 sequence: CASSFTITGGYAYGYTF. CDR3 DNA sequence: TGTGCCAGCAGCTTCACTATTACAGGGGGATATGCCTATGGCTACACCTTC.

The gene calls are TRBV2 and TRBJ1-5, with D possibly TRBD1 on 6 matching bases. Trimming took 10 bases from V and 6 from J, leaving 13 bases between them. The CDR3 runs 12 residues. Germline V CDR1 and CDR2: SNHLY, FYNNEI. Here the CDR3 reads CANSSDSQPQHF. CDR3 bases: TGTGCCAACAGCTCGGACAGTCAGCCCCAGCATTTT.

About this clonotype: A read error is possible here, since a much larger clone lies one base away. The rearrangement joins TRBV4-1 to TRBJ1-5; TRBD1 might be the D (5 bases). Germline V gene sequence: CDR1 MGHRA, CDR2 YSYEKL. This CDR3 has 15 residues. The CDR3 here is CASRQVRVGNQPQHF. CDR3 DNA sequence: TGCGCCAGCAGACAAGTCAGGGTGGGCAATCAGCCCCAGCATTTT.

Concerning this clonotype: This may come from a read error, since a much larger clone is one base off. The chain combines TRBV7-9 with TRBJ1-3; 7 bases map to TRBD1. Per the germline V gene, CDR1 is SEHNR and CDR2 is FQNEAQ (reference sequence). The CDR3 sequence is 17 residues long. CDR3: CASSLAPTGDRGSTIYF. The CDR3 DNA is TGTGCCAGCAGCTTAGCTCCCACAGGGGATCGTGGAAGCACCATATATTTT.

This chain uses TRBV19 with TRBJ2-7; D remains ambiguous. This CDR3 region has 13 residues. The V end lost 5 bases, the J end lost 2 bases, and 10 bases lay between the germline ends. Germline V gives CDR1 LNHDA, CDR2 SQIVND (reference sequence). The CDR3 nucleotides read TGTGCCAGTAGTGTGGAAATCACCTACGAGCAGTACTTC. Protein sequence: CASSVEITYEQYF.

This clonotype was counted ten times or more. The chain has TRBV7-3 and TRBJ1-1; D not certain. V lost 6 bases to trimming and J lost 1 base, with 15 bases between them. Germline V gene sequence: CDR1 SGHTA, CDR2 FQGTGA. This CDR3 region has 15 residues. CDR3 nucleotide sequence: TGTGCCAGCAGGACGATCCGGGGAACGAACACTGAAGCTTTCTTT. As protein: CASRTIRGTNTEAFF.

This clonotype was observed at least ten times. The CDR3 bases are TGTGCCAGCAGCTTGGGGGGGACTACAATCCAAGAGACCCAGTACTTC. Residues: CASSLGGTTIQETQYF. The chain links TRBV5-4 to TRBJ2-5; 7 bases match TRBD2. Germline CDR1 reads SGHNT; CDR2 reads YYREEE (reference sequence). Trimming removed 0 bases from V and 1 base from J; junction bases left unmatched: 6. The CDR3 spans 16 residues.

Many counts were recorded for this clonotype. The gene calls are TRBV2 and TRBJ1-6; D unclear. The CDR3 consists of 15 residues. The germline gives CDR1 SNHLY, CDR2 FYNNEI. With 8 bases removed from V and 8 bases from J, the gap between germline ends came to 19 bases. The CDR3 is CASSGRVDIDSPLHF. CDR3 coding DNA: TGTGCCAGCTCCGGGAGGGTAGATATAGATTCACCCCTCCACTTT.